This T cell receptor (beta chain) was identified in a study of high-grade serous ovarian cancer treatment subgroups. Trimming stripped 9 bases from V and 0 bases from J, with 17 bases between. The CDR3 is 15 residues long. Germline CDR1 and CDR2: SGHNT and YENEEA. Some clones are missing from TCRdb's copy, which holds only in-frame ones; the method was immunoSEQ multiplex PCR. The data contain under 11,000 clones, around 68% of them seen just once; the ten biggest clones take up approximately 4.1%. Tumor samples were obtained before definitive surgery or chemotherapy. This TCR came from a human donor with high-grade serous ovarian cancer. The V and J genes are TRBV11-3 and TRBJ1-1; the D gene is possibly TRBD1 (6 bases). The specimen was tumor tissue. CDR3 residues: CASGQTRVMNTEAFF. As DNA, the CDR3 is TGTGCCAGTGGACAGACCCGAGTCATGAACACTGAAGCTTTCTTT.